A single sample is the source of the 5 T cell receptor beta chains below, sequenced in a study of T cells in localized non-small cell lung cancer. Method: immunoSEQ multiplex PCR; TCRdb's copy keeps in-frame clones and lacks some. The table has tens of thousands of clones, about nine tenths seen once. This material consisted of peripheral blood, taken before any cancer treatment. Receptors were obtained from a woman aged 35 to 70 with stage I lung adenocarcinoma.

V is TRBV7-3 and J is TRBJ1-6; possibly TRBD1 for D (6 bases). CDR1 SGHTA and CDR2 FQGTGA come from the germline V gene. This CDR3 region has 15 residues. The V end was cut by 5 bases, the J end by 9 bases, with 17 bases between. Here the CDR3 reads CASSPIGGSGSPLHF. In DNA form, the CDR3 reads TGTGCCAGCAGCCCCATCGGGGGCTCAGGTTCACCCCTCCACTTT. Supplemented by reference TRBV7-3 and TRBJ1-6, the full variable domain reads GAGVSQTPSNKVTEKGKYVELRCDPISGHTALYWYRQSLGQGPEFLIYFQGTGAADDSGLPNDRFFAVRPEGSVSTLKIQRTERGDSAVYLCASSPIGGSGSPLHFGNGTRLTVT.

The chain links TRBV4-3 to TRBJ1-1; 7 bases map to TRBD1. The CDR3 consists of 15 residues. V lost 1 base to trimming and J lost 5 bases; unmatched junction nucleotides: 7. The germline gives CDR1 LGHNA, CDR2 YSLEER. CDR3 amino acids: CASSQVQGLPTEAFF. In DNA, the CDR3 is TGCGCCAGCAGCCAAGTACAGGGGTTACCAACTGAAGCTTTCTTT.

The chain is built from TRBV4-3 and TRBJ2-6, with 9 bases matching TRBD1. Germline trimming cut 0 bases from V and 4 bases from J; bases unmatched to any gene: 16. The CDR3 is 21 residues long. The germline gives CDR1 LGHNA, CDR2 YSLEER. CDR3 sequence (DNA): TGCGCCAGCAGCCAAGATAGTTTCGGGACAGGGTTCGTATCCGGGGCCAACGTCCTGACTTTC. Encoded protein: CASSQDSFGTGFVSGANVLTF.

The genes are TRBV10-3 and TRBJ1-1; D remains unclear. The CDR3 length is 15 residues. V was cut by 3 bases and J by 0 bases, with 11 bases left in between. The germline V gene encodes CDR1 ENHRY and CDR2 SYGVKD. The CDR3 protein is CAISDGLGMNTEAFF. CDR3 nucleotides: TGTGCCATCAGTGATGGTTTAGGAATGAACACTGAAGCTTTCTTT.

This clone has a single count. The chain is built from TRBV10-3 and TRBJ2-3; the match to TRBD2 covers 10 bases. CDR3 length: 14 amino acids. Germline-derived CDR1 and CDR2 are ENHRY and SYGVKD. Unmatched junction bases numbered 3, after V lost 6 bases and J lost 3 bases. DNA of the CDR3: TGTGCCATCAGCCGGACTAGCGGTACAGATACGCAGTATTTT. Its protein is CAISRTSGTDTQYF.